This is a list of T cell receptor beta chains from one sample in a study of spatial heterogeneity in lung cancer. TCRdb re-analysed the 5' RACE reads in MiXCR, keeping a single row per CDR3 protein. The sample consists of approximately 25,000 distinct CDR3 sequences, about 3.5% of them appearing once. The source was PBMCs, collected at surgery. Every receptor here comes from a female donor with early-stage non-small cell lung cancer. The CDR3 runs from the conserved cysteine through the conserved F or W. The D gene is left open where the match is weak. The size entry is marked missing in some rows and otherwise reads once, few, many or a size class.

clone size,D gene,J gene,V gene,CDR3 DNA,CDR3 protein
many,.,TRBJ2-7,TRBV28,TGTGCCAGCAGTTTTTCCCTGGACAGACTCTCCTACGAGCAGTACTTC,CASSFSLDRLSYEQYF
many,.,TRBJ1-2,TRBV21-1,TGTGCCAGCAGCAAAAGCCCAGACTCCCTTGTGTGCTACACCTTC,CASSKSPDSLVCYTF
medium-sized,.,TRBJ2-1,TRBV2,TGTGCCACCCGTGGCGCTAGCTATGAGCAGTTCTTC,CATRGASYEQFF
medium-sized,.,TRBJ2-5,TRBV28,TGTGCCAGCAGTTTAGGGCAGGGGAAGGGAGAGACCCAGTACTTC,CASSLGQGKGETQYF
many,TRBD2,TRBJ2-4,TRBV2,TGTGCCAGCATGGTGACGGGGGGGAACATTCAGTACTTC,CASMVTGGNIQYF
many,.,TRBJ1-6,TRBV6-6,TGTGCCAGCAGTCCCCCAGACAAGGGAACGTCACCCCTCCACTTT,CASSPPDKGTSPLHF
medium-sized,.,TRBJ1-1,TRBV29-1,TGCAGCGTTGACAGGGGTTTTGCTGAAGCTTTCTTT,CSVDRGFAEAFF
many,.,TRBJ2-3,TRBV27,TGTGCCAGCAGTTTAAGGCTAGCTTCGAGCACAGATACGCAGTATTTT,CASSLRLASSTDTQYF
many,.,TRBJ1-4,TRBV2,TGTGCCAGCAGTGGGGGGGCTAATGAAAAACTGTTTTTT,CASSGGANEKLFF
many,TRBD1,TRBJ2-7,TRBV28,TGTGCCAGCAGACCCCCGGGGACAGGACTCTACGAGCAGTACTTC,CASRPPGTGLYEQYF
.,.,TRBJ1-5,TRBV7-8,TGTGCCAGCAGTACCGATAACCCTAATCAGCCCCAGCATTTT,CASSTDNPNQPQHF
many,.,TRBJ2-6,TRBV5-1,TGCGCCAGCGGACGGGACTTCGCAGGGCGTGGGGCCAACGTCCTGACTTTC,CASGRDFAGRGANVLTF
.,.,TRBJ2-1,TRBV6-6,TGTGCCAGCACTCGGATGCGAATGAATGAGCAGTTCTTC,CASTRMRMNEQFF
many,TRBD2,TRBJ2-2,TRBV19,TGTGCCAGTAGTATAGGAGGACTAGCGACACCGAACACCGGGGAGCTGTTTTTT,CASSIGGLATPNTGELFF
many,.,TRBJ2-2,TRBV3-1,TGTGCCAGCAGAACACAGGGCGGCACCGGGGAGCTGTTTTTT,CASRTQGGTGELFF
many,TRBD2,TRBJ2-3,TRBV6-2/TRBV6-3,TGTGCCAGCAGTTACGGGGGACTAGCGGGAGCAGATACGCAGTATTTT,CASSYGGLAGADTQYF
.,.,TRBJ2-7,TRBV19,TGTGCCAGTAGTATAGCTAGCAGGATGGGCGAGCAGTACTTC,CASSIASRMGEQYF
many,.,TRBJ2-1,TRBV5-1,TGCGCCAGACCCAATGGGAGGAGCCCAACCACCGGGGTACAGTTCTTC,CARPNGRSPTTGVQFF
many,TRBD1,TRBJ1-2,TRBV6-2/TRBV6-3,TGTGCCAGCAGCAACGGACAGGCCGTTAGTGGCTACACCTTC,CASSNGQAVSGYTF
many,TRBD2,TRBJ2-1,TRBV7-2,TGTGCCAGCAGCTTAGCCGGGACTAGCGGGCACTACAATGAGCAGTTCTTC,CASSLAGTSGHYNEQFF
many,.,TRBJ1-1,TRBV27,TGTGCCAGCAGTTTAGGGGGCTGGATGAACACTGAAGCTTTCTTT,CASSLGGWMNTEAFF